The rows below give T cell receptor beta chains drawn from one sample of a study of blood T cell repertoires in COVID-19. Sequenced by immunoSEQ multiplex PCR; TCRdb stores in-frame clones only, minus some. The data contain about 130,000 clones, 74% of them seen just once; the ten biggest clones take up more than 5%. The specimen sequenced was peripheral blood. The receptors come from a man aged 60 to 75 with acute or convalescent COVID-19. CDR3s include the opening cysteine and the closing phenylalanine or tryptophan. A D gene is named only where the DNA matches it firmly. A row's size may be missing; if present it is once, few, many or a size class.

clone_size: -
d_call: TRBD1
j_call: TRBJ1-2
v_call: TRBV24-1
cdr3_nt: TGTGCCACGCACAACAGGGGGCGAGGAGATGGCTACACCTTC
cdr3_aa: CATHNRGRGDGYTF

clone_size: -
d_call: TRBD1
j_call: TRBJ1-1
v_call: TRBV6-5
cdr3_nt: TGTGCCAGCAGGCCTACAGGGGGCACTGAAGCTTTCTTT
cdr3_aa: CASRPTGGTEAFF

clone_size: -
d_call: -
j_call: TRBJ1-5
v_call: TRBV2
cdr3_nt: TGTGCCAGCAGTGACGAGGGGGACCGCCGCAATCAGCCCCAGCATTTT
cdr3_aa: CASSDEGDRRNQPQHF

clone_size: few
d_call: -
j_call: TRBJ2-3
v_call: TRBV11-3
cdr3_nt: TGTGCCAGCAGCCCAGGCCGGCAGCGGGCCACAGATACGCAGTATTTT
cdr3_aa: CASSPGRQRATDTQYF

clone_size: -
d_call: TRBD2
j_call: TRBJ2-7
v_call: TRBV5-1
cdr3_nt: TGCGCCAGCAGCTGGGTTAGCGGGCGAAGTTACGAGCAGTACTTC
cdr3_aa: CASSWVSGRSYEQYF

clone_size: few
d_call: -
j_call: TRBJ1-5
v_call: TRBV2
cdr3_nt: TGTGCCAGCAGTTACCCGGCAGGGCAAAGCAATCAGCCCCAGCATTTT
cdr3_aa: CASSYPAGQSNQPQHF

clone_size: once
d_call: -
j_call: TRBJ1-2
v_call: TRBV30
cdr3_nt: TGTGCCTGGAGCAAGGGGGAGAACTATGGCTACACCTTC
cdr3_aa: CAWSKGENYGYTF

clone_size: -
d_call: TRBD1
j_call: TRBJ1-5
v_call: TRBV5-8
cdr3_nt: TGTGCCAGCAGCTTGGCCAAGGGGGCAACATCGCCCCAGCATTTT
cdr3_aa: CASSLAKGATSPQHF

clone_size: -
d_call: -
j_call: TRBJ2-7
v_call: TRBV5-1
cdr3_nt: TGCGCCAGCAGCCCAACTGGGCGGACAGACACCTACGAGCAGTACTTC
cdr3_aa: CASSPTGRTDTYEQYF

clone_size: -
d_call: -
j_call: TRBJ1-2
v_call: TRBV9
cdr3_nt: TGTGCCAGCAGCGTAATGGCCGGGAACTATGGCTACACCTTC
cdr3_aa: CASSVMAGNYGYTF